These T cell receptor beta chains were read from a single sample in a study of T-cell memory formation after mild COVID-19. Each CDR3 protein gets one entry after TCRdb re-called the 5' RACE reads with MiXCR. The repertoire holds hundreds of thousands of distinct CDR3 sequences, with 20% as singletons. Sequencing used PBMCs or a T cell subset sorted from them (not recorded which). These receptors originate from an adult woman who had mild COVID-19 (a few samples of this study predate the infection). Cell type and time point are not known. Both conserved end residues are trimmed from each CDR3. A row's size may be missing; if present it is once, few, many or a size class.

clone size | J gene | V gene | CDR3 protein
. | TRBJ2-3 | TRBV4-1 | ASSQDRPGDTQY
. | TRBJ1-1 | TRBV21-1 | ASSKLDRGNTEAF
few | TRBJ2-2 | TRBV5-1 | ASSFSRTGGDWLF
few | TRBJ2-3 | TRBV2 | ASMTGALTDTQY
many | TRBJ2-5 | TRBV7-2 | ASSSRGGIQETQY
. | TRBJ1-1 | TRBV29-1 | SVTPGNTEAF
few | TRBJ1-1 | TRBV6-4 | ASSDSITPDSTYVVNTEAF
few | TRBJ2-4 | TRBV4-1 | ASSQVGAGAKNIQY
few | TRBJ2-5 | TRBV7-6 | ASSTEETQY
few | TRBJ2-3 | TRBV20-1 | SARDYTGRGGTQY
many | TRBJ1-1 | TRBV18 | ASSQGLNTEAF
few | TRBJ2-5 | TRBV7-9 | ASSPTTGGLQETQY
. | TRBJ2-2 | TRBV6-5 | ASKGATGELF
. | TRBJ1-2 | TRBV5-6 | ASSPLGTGDMGGYT
few | TRBJ1-4 | TRBV5-1 | ASSLDNYGEKLF
few | TRBJ2-2 | TRBV7-3 | ASSLLPAGNTGELF